This T cell receptor beta chain was obtained from a study of blood T cell repertoires in COVID-19 (dated by TCRdb to the early 2020s). Turning to the overall study: Samples covering the acute and convalescent phases of COVID-19 were provided by collaborators in the United States, Italy and Spain. The repertoires were released in a freely available public database meant as a resource for research on the immune response to SARS-CoV-2. The samples were drawn from two sources: the first 160 participants of the ongoing ImmuneRACE study, and about 1,300 subjects contributed by 6 global collaborators. The prospective study material was composed of cDNA or gDNA derived from T cells, B-cell-depleted T cells, or PBMCs. The sample metadata nearly always contained a de-identified subject ID, COVID-19 status, age in years and sex. Subjects who had been exposed to COVID-19, were actively infected with it, or had recovered from it provided the deeply sampled blood TCRbeta repertoires that made up the dataset. HLA class I and class II types, where available, came from metadata supplied by the sample provider rather than from assay-based typing. Beyond this particular receptor, the publication reports: The quantity of clinical and demographic metadata differed by source and by participant and was supplied without curation.

CDR1 and CDR2, looked up from the germline V gene, are SGHTA and FQGNSA. The junction shows trimming of 5 bases on V and 2 bases on J, and the gene matches do not reach 8 bases of it. The CDR3 numbers 15 residues from cysteine through phenylalanine. The entry retains the CDR3 DNA only, 45 bases that are in frame from base 1. TCRbeta CDR3 regions were amplified from genomic DNA by means of the immunoSEQ Assay, a bias-controlled multiplex PCR. Per the source publication's procedure: Nucleated cell counts per sample were estimated from amplification of reference gene primers within the assay. Sequence reads were collapsed and filtered to measure the absolute abundance of every unique TCRbeta CDR3 rearrangement. Productive Simpson clonality was computed per sample as the square root of Simpson's diversity index over productive rearrangements. TCRdb mirrors the immuneACCESS table, restricted to in-frame sequences. Some clones are absent from its copies; in checked studies, under half trace to an unresolved V gene, and the reason for the others is unknown. D and trimming were read from the DNA, whereas the V and J calls and clone size are those reported in that table. The sample table shows about 260,000 clones, and 83% are seen once. The biggest ten clones account for around 10% of the sample.

Another Seattle source contributed samples from volunteer blood donors who had recovered from COVID-19. The collaborating institutions used their own protocols to collect whole blood in K2EDTA tubes. For TCRbeta analysis, collaborators shipped samples in one of three forms: frozen whole blood, isolated PBMCs, or DNA extracted from either of those sample types. For this clone: This receptor's antigen is unknown. No much larger clone is present one base from it, and per-base qualities are unavailable.

The TCR sequence derives from a woman aged 45-65 years who had recovered from COVID-19. The chain couples TRBV7-2 to TRBJ2-7; the junction holds 8 bases that match TRBD2. Sequenced sample: peripheral blood. For the CDR3, the sequence is CASSPGGQPTYEQYF. The DNA reads as follows: TGTGCCAGCAGCCCGGGGGGGCAGCCTACCTACGAGCAGTACTTC.